This T cell receptor (beta chain) was sequenced during a study of a mutant IDH1 vaccine in newly diagnosed glioma. Turning to this clone: What it binds is unknown.

The V end was cut by 4 bases, the J end by 6 bases, with 10 bases between. The CDR3 is 14 amino acids. Germline V gene lookup returns CDR1 SNHLY and CDR2 FYNNEI. The time point: week 47, end of study. Each dose of the vaccine consisted of 300 ug of mutant IDH1 20-mer peptide, with topical imiquimod. The protocol was immunoSEQ multiplex PCR, while the TCRdb copy is restricted to in-frame clones and leaves out a portion. The sample includes tens of thousands of clones, roughly 75% of them seen just once. The origin of this receptor is a man over 45 with glioma. The specimen was PBMCs, collected from a glioma patient whose treatment included an IDH1 peptide vaccine. V and J are TRBV2 and TRBJ1-6; D is ambiguous. Here the CDR3 DNA reads TGTGCCAGCAGTGGTGGGGATCGTAATTCACCCCTCCACTTT. Translating gives CASSGGDRNSPLHF.